The 25 T cell receptor beta chains given below trace back to one sample, sequenced in a study of shared clonotypes between healthy human individuals. Using immunoSEQ multiplex PCR, the repertoire was profiled, and TCRdb retains in-frame clones only, with some absent. The table has fewer than 700,000 clones, around 77% seen once. The sample was PBMCs. The receptor set was obtained from a woman aged 40 to 50 in good health. Some clones in this sample may be carry-over from other donors' samples.

Turning to this clone: The sample contains more than one DNA sequence encoding this CDR3. The chain is built from TRBV19 and TRBJ2-7, with D maybe TRBD1 (6 bases). The CDR3 has 12 amino acids. The V gene lost 10 bases and the J gene lost 1 base, with 11 bases spanning the gap. Germline CDR1 and CDR2: LNHDA and SQIVND (reference sequence). CDR3 residues: CATSTGSYEQYF. Written as DNA, the CDR3 is TGTGCCACCTCGACAGGATCCTACGAGCAGTACTTC.

CDR3 DNA: TGTGCCAGCAGCCGCTTGGTTGTGGGGGCCGGCTATAATTCACCCCTCCACTTT. It codes for CASSRLVVGAGYNSPLHF. This chain connects TRBV5-6 to TRBJ1-6, with a possible D match to TRBD1 (6 bases). The germline V gene has CDR1 SGHDT and CDR2 YYEEEE. The CDR3 has 18 amino acids. The V end was cut by 4 bases, the J end by 3 bases, with 20 bases between.

This clone was found a few times. The CDR3 coding sequence is TGCGCCAGCAGCTTGGAGGGCAGGGTGGAGCAGCCCCAGCATTTT. Protein sequence: CASSLEGRVEQPQHF. The rearrangement uses TRBV5-1 and TRBJ1-5; D possibly corresponds to TRBD1 (5 bases). Looked up from germline, CDR1 is SGHRS and CDR2 is YFSETQ. V gave up 0 bases and J gave up 7 bases, with 14 bases separating them. The CDR3 has 15 residues.

This sequence joins TRBV7-9 and TRBJ2-7; 12 bases fit TRBD2. The CDR3 totals 18 residues. V gave up 2 bases and J gave up 4 bases; unmatched junction bases: 12. The V gene's germline CDR1 is SEHNR and CDR2 FQNEAQ (reference sequence). This chain's CDR3 is CASSLNPGLAGSWYEQYF. CDR3 sequence (DNA): TGTGCCAGCAGCTTAAACCCCGGACTAGCGGGGTCCTGGTACGAGCAGTACTTC.

This chain links TRBV7-2 with TRBJ2-2; 10 bases align to TRBD2. The V and J ends lost 5 bases and 4 bases, in that order; junction bases with no gene match: 10. Germline V gives CDR1 SGHTA, CDR2 FQGNSA. The CDR3 is made up of 17 amino acids. The CDR3 coding sequence is TGTGCCAGCAGCGTCCGGACTAGCGGCACGATCACCGGGGAGCTGTTTTTT. Its protein product is CASSVRTSGTITGELFF. Full variable domain (missing parts from reference TRBV7-2 and TRBJ2-2): GAGVSQSPSNKVTEKGKDVELRCDPISGHTALYWYRQSLGQGLEFLIYFQGNSAPDKSGLPSDRFSAERTGGSVSTLTIQRTQQEDSAVYLCASSVRTSGTITGELFFGEGSRLTVL.

This sequence joins TRBV28 and TRBJ2-3; D gene unclear. Trimming took 7 bases from V and 7 from J, leaving 12 bases between them. The CDR3 runs to 12 residues. Germline CDR1 reads MDHEN; CDR2 reads SYDVKM. Here the CDR3 DNA reads TGTGCCAGCACCGAACACGGAAATACGCAGTATTTT. Protein product: CASTEHGNTQYF.

This chain links TRBV5-1 with TRBJ2-1, with 12 positions matching TRBD2. This CDR3 has 15 residues. CDR1 SGHRS and CDR2 YFSETQ come from the germline V gene. J gave up 8 bases and V 3 bases, and 6 bases lay outside the gene matches. The CDR3 protein is CASSSRLAGVDEQFF. The CDR3 DNA is TGCGCCAGCAGCTCCCGACTAGCGGGAGTCGATGAGCAGTTCTTC.

CDR3 loop: CASSLNPSEVQGEQYF. The CDR3 region has the DNA TGCGCCAGCAGCCTTAACCCTAGCGAGGTGCAGGGCGAGCAGTACTTC. The chain has TRBV4-3 and TRBJ2-7; a possible D gene is TRBD2 (6 bases). Trimming removed 4 bases at V and 6 bases at J, with 22 bases between. This CDR3 region has 16 residues. The V gene's germline CDR1 is LGHNA and CDR2 YSLEER.

This clone was seen just once. The chain is built from TRBV28 and TRBJ1-2; 8 bases are a match to TRBD1. CDR1 MDHEN and CDR2 SYDVKM come from the germline V gene. V gave up 6 bases and J gave up 3 bases; unmatched junction bases: 12. CDR3 size: 16 residues. The CDR3 reads CASRVPGTGSYYGYTF. In DNA form, the CDR3 reads TGTGCCAGCAGAGTCCCCGGGACAGGAAGTTACTATGGCTACACCTTC.

The rearrangement joins TRBV7-9 to TRBJ2-5; D gene ambiguous. This CDR3 is 14 amino acids long. V was shortened by 1 base and J by 5 bases, with 11 bases between the two germline ends. Germline loops: CDR1 SEHNR, CDR2 FQNEAQ (reference sequence). The CDR3 sequence: CASSLVSLVETQYF. The CDR3 DNA sequence: TGTGCCAGCAGCTTAGTATCGCTGGTGGAGACCCAGTACTTC.

This chain uses TRBV5-1 with TRBJ2-1; TRBD2 agrees at 9 bases. The CDR3 sequence is 14 residues long. Losses at the gene ends were 0 bases for V and 11 bases for J; bases not matched to a gene: 6. The germline CDR1 and CDR2 sequences are SGHRS and YFSETQ. CDR3 in amino acids: CASSLETSGIKQFF. The CDR3 nucleotides are TGCGCCAGCAGCTTGGAGACTAGCGGCATAAAGCAGTTCTTC.

The rearrangement uses TRBV7-9 and TRBJ1-2; tentatively, D is TRBD1 (5 bases). Between the trimmed V and J ends, which lost 5 bases and 4 bases, there was a span of 14 bases. Germline CDR1 is SEHNR and CDR2 is FQNEAQ (reference sequence). CDR3 length: 14 amino acids. In nucleotides, the CDR3 is TGTGCCAGCAGCCCGGTTGGAGACAGCTATGGCTACACCTTC. Its protein is CASSPVGDSYGYTF.

This clone has a handful of counts. The CDR3 DNA is TGTGCCAGCAGCTTAGTCAGGTTGGGCACCGGGGAGCTGTTTTTT. It specifies CASSLVRLGTGELFF. The chain couples TRBV11-2 to TRBJ2-2, with D hard to call. Germline loops: CDR1 SGHAT, CDR2 FQNNGV. The CDR3 has 15 residues. V was cut by 1 base and J by 4 bases, with 10 bases left in between.

The chain is built from TRBV30 and TRBJ2-2, with unresolved D. V was cut by 4 bases and J by 6 bases, with 9 bases left in between. The CDR3 has 12 amino acids. Germline V lookup: CDR1 GTSNPN, CDR2 SVGIG (reference sequence). In DNA form, the CDR3 reads TGTGCCTGGAAGGAGCGTGCCGGGGAGCTGTTTTTT. The encoded protein is CAWKERAGELFF.

This clone came up once. The rearrangement uses TRBV13 and TRBJ2-3; TRBD1 or TRBD2 may be the D gene (5 bases each). The CDR3 totals 14 residues. Trimming shortened V by 5 bases and J by 4 bases, and 13 bases separated the two germline ends. Germline V lookup: CDR1 PRHDT, CDR2 FYEKMQ (reference sequence). The CDR3 reads CASSGSGRADTQYF. The CDR3 bases are TGTGCCAGCAGCGGGTCGGGGCGCGCAGATACGCAGTATTTT.

The chain employs TRBV6-5 and TRBJ1-3; D not certain. CDR3 size: 14 residues. The V gene's germline CDR1 is MNHEY and CDR2 SVGAGI. Trimming cost V 0 bases and J 2 bases, with 5 bases left between them. CDR3 in DNA: TGTGCCAGCAGTTACTCTAGGGCTGGAAACACCATATATTTT. Its translation is CASSYSRAGNTIYF.

V and J are TRBV14 and TRBJ2-1; TRBD2 matches at 8 bases. This CDR3 contains 14 residues. The V and J ends lost 4 bases and 2 bases, in that order; junction bases with no gene match: 1. Germline values: CDR1 SGHDN, CDR2 FVKESK. Here the CDR3 DNA reads TGTGCCAGCAGCCTAGCGGGACCCTACAATGAGCAGTTCTTC. It is translated as CASSLAGPYNEQFF.

This clone occurred a few times. In the same sample, other DNA sequences code for this CDR3. CDR3 in amino acids: CASSLEGYEQYF. CDR3 in DNA: TGCGCCAGCAGCTTAGAGGGTTACGAGCAGTACTTC. This rearrangement joins TRBV5-1 to TRBJ2-7, with D perhaps TRBD2 (5 bases). Trimming took off 2 bases at V and 4 bases at J, with 7 bases between the two ends. Germline CDR1 is SGHRS and CDR2 is YFSETQ. The CDR3 totals 12 residues.

The chain uses TRBV19 and TRBJ1-2; D perhaps matches TRBD1 (6 bases). V lost 7 bases and J lost 0, with 15 bases in between. The CDR3 runs 15 residues. Germline V gives CDR1 LNHDA, CDR2 SQIVND (reference sequence). CDR3 loop: CASTIRDNSNYGYTF. CDR3 sequence (DNA): TGTGCCAGTACCATACGGGACAACTCTAACTATGGCTACACCTTC.

There are a few counts of this clone. The V call is TRBV6-5, the J call TRBJ2-3; 8 positions match TRBD2. V gave up 0 bases and J gave up 2 bases; unmatched junction bases: 4. CDR3 length equals 16 residues. Per the germline V gene, CDR1 is MNHEY and CDR2 is SVGAGI. The CDR3, as DNA: TGTGCCAGCAGTTACTCGGGCGGGAGGTCCACAGATACGCAGTATTTT. Translating it yields CASSYSGGRSTDTQYF.

The rearrangement links TRBV28 to TRBJ2-1; 9 bases map to TRBD1. Germline-derived CDR1 and CDR2 are MDHEN and SYDVKM. The CDR3 has 18 residues. The V and J ends lost 4 bases and 9 bases, in that order; junction bases with no gene match: 19. The CDR3 loop is CASSSPPTGTGWATEQFF. DNA of the CDR3: TGTGCCAGCAGTTCTCCCCCTACCGGGACAGGGTGGGCCACTGAGCAGTTCTTC. Based on the CDR3 plus reference TRBV28 and TRBJ2-1, the full variable domain is DVKVTQSSRYLVKRTGEKVFLECVQDMDHENMFWYRQDPGLGLRLIYFSYDVKMKEKGDIPEGYSVSREKKERFSLILESASTNQTSMYLCASSSPPTGTGWATEQFFGPGTRLTVL.

The chain employs TRBV5-4 and TRBJ2-1; 9 bases match TRBD2. There are 16 residues in the CDR3. The ends lost 3 bases at V and 3 bases at J; junction bases unmatched: 7. CDR1 and CDR2 from the germline V gene are SGHNT and YYREEE (reference sequence). The CDR3 loop is CASSSSGIAGYNEQFF. For the CDR3, the DNA is TGTGCCAGCAGCTCTAGCGGGATCGCGGGCTACAATGAGCAGTTCTTC. Drawing the rest from reference TRBV5-4 and TRBJ2-1, the complete variable domain is ETGVTQSPTHLIKTRGQQVTLRCSSQSGHNTVSWYQQALGQGPQFIFQYYREEENGRGNFPPRFSGLQFPNYSSELNVNALELDDSALYLCASSSSGIAGYNEQFFGPGTRLTVL.

The chain employs TRBV6-1 and TRBJ2-1; TRBD2 matches at 9 bases. Germline-derived CDR1 and CDR2 are MNHNS and SASEGT. This CDR3 has 16 residues. V shed 1 base and J 4 bases; nucleotides not matched to a gene: 5. CDR3 residues: CASSEGAGGGYNEQFF. The CDR3 DNA reads as TGTGCCAGCAGTGAAGGGGCGGGAGGGGGGTACAATGAGCAGTTCTTC.

This chain joins TRBV5-4 and TRBJ1-5; 8 bases map to TRBD1. This CDR3 is built from 18 residues. V lost 2 bases and J lost 0; bases outside the gene matches: 10. Germline-derived CDR1 and CDR2 are SGHNT and YYREEE (reference sequence). The CDR3, as DNA: TGTGCCAGCAGCTTTCGAGGGGACAGGCGAGGTAGCAATCAGCCCCAGCATTTT. This encodes CASSFRGDRRGSNQPQHF.

As regards this clone: Other DNA sequences from this sample encode an identical CDR3 as well. This chain links TRBV5-6 with TRBJ2-5; D is uncertain. The CDR3 runs 11 residues. V gave up 1 base and J gave up 5 bases, with 3 bases separating them. The germline V gene has CDR1 SGHDT and CDR2 YYEEEE. This CDR3 is CASSLRETQYF. The CDR3 DNA sequence: TGTGCCAGCAGCTTGCGGGAGACCCAGTACTTC.